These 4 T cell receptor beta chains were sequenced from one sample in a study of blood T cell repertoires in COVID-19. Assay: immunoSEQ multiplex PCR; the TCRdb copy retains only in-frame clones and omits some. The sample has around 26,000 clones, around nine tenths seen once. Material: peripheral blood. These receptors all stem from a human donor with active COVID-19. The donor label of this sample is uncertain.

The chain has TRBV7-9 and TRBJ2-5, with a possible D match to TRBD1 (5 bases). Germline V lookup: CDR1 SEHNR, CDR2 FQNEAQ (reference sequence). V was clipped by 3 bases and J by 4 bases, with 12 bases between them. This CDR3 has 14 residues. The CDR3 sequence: CASSFDSTLETQYF. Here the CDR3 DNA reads TGTGCCAGCAGCTTCGACAGCACCTTAGAGACCCAGTACTTC.

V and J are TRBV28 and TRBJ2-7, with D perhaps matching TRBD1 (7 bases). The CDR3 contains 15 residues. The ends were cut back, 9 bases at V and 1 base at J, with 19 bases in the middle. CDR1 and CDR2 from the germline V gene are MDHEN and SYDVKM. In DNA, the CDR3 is TGTGCCAGTCGTAGGCGCGGGACAGATTCCTACGAGCAGTACTTC. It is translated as CASRRRGTDSYEQYF.

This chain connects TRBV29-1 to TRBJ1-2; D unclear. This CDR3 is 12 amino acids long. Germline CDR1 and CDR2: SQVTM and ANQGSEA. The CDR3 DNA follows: TGCAGGGGGTGGGGTGGGAGTTTTGGCTACACCTTC. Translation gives CRGWGGSFGYTF.

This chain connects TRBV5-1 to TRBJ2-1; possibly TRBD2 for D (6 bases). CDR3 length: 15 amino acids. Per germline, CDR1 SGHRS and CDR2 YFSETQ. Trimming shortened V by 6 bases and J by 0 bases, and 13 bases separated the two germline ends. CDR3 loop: CASTREGGSYNEQFF. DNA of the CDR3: TGCGCCAGCACCCGAGAGGGAGGCTCCTACAATGAGCAGTTCTTC.